This TCR beta chain came from a study of response to subunit inactivated influenza vaccine. In regard to this clonotype: Its antigen is still unknown.

Study-level points and caveats: The authors suggested that every seasonal influenza vaccination recruits few new T cells.

Via MiXCR, TCRdb re-called the RT-PCR reads, giving one row per CDR3 protein. The sample lists hundreds of thousands of distinct CDR3 sequences; around a sixth were seen once. Germline V CDR1 and CDR2: MNHNS, SASEGT. V lost 6 bases, J lost 5 bases, and 12 bases stayed unmatched. The CDR3 totals 15 residues. The sequence was collected from a man aged 50 to 59 who received an inactivated influenza vaccine. The rearrangement joins TRBV6-1 to TRBJ2-5; 7 positions match TRBD1. Material: PBMCs from blood, obtained 12 days after vaccination. The CDR3 protein is CASSRVKGALETQYF. CDR3 coding DNA: TGTGCCAGCAGCCGCGTGAAGGGGGCCCTGGAGACCCAGTACTTC.